This T cell receptor beta chain emerged from a study of T cell changes during pregnancy in multiple sclerosis. In regard to this clone: Germline and junction disagree at one end, which may indicate a read error.

Assay: immunoSEQ multiplex PCR; the TCRdb copy retains only in-frame clones and omits some. The sample has tens of thousands of clones, about 91% seen once. The CDR3 has 17 residues. Germline-derived CDR1 and CDR2 are SGHKS and YYEKEE (reference sequence). The genes are TRBV5-5 and TRBJ1-1; weak D call: TRBD1 (6 bases). The sequence was obtained from a female donor with multiple sclerosis, enrolled in a pregnancy study. The specimen comprised peripheral blood, sampled before pregnancy. CDR3: CASSLRWGQGLNPEAFF. The DNA for the CDR3 is TGTGCCAGCAGCTTGCGCTGGGGCCAGGGGCTGAACCCTGAAGCTTTCTTT.